This TCR beta chain was recovered during a study of blood T cell repertoires in COVID-19. Study overall: The study drew acute and convalescent COVID-19 samples from the United States, Italy and Spain. PBMCs, B-cell-depleted T cells, or T cells provided the cDNA or gDNA that made up the material.

Germline-derived CDR1 and CDR2 are SGHNT and YENEEA. Trimming stripped 5 bases from V and 5 bases from J, with 9 bases between. This CDR3 comprises 13 residues. Methods used by the authors: Amplifying reference gene primers gave estimates of nucleated cell counts. Here immunoSEQ multiplex PCR was the method, and the copy in TCRdb shows in-frame clones only, minus some. Clone size and the V and J calls come from that table; the DNA yielded D and trimming. The repertoire consists of tens of thousands of clones, with about 89% occurring once and the leading ten covering around a quarter. This TCR was recovered from a human donor in a cohort sampled during active COVID-19. The sequencing input was peripheral blood. The rearrangement uses TRBV11-3 and TRBJ1-4; D not resolved. CDR3 residues: CASSPRENEKLFF. Written as DNA, the CDR3 is TGTGCCAGCAGCCCCCGTGAGAATGAAAAACTGTTTTTT.